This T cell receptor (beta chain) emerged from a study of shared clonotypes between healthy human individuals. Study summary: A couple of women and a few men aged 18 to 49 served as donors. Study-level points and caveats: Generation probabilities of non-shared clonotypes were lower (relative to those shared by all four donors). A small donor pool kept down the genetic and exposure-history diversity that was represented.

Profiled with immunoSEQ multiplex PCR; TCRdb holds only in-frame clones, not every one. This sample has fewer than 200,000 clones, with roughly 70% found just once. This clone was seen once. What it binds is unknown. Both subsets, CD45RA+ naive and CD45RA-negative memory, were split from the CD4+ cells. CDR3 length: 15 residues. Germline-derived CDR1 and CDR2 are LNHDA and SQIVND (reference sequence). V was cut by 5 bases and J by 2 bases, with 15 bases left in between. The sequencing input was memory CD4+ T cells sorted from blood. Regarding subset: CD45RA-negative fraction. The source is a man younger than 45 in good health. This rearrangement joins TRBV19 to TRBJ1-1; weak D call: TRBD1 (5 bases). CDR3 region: CASSYLRATNTEAFF. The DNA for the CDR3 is TGTGCCAGTAGTTATCTCAGGGCTACCAACACTGAAGCTTTCTTT.